A single sample gave rise to the 13 T cell receptor beta chains below, sequenced in a study of Tregs in tolerant kidney transplant recipients. The data were produced by immunoSEQ multiplex PCR, yet TCRdb's version contains in-frame clones alone and is incomplete. Its table lists roughly 50,000 clones. The sequenced sample was CD4+ T cells from blood, obtained before the transplant. These receptors originate from a human donor who received a combined kidney and bone marrow transplant.

Comment on this clone: With the read ending 3 residues before the CDR3 end, the germline J gene is used to fill in that end. The chain combines TRBV4-2 with TRBJ1-4; D perhaps matches TRBD1 (5 bases). Germline V lookup: CDR1 LGHNA, CDR2 YNFKEQ. V lost 2 bases to trimming and J lost 2 bases, with 15 bases between them. This CDR3 has 17 amino acids. CDR3 loop: CASSQYGAGTTNEKLFF. The CDR3 bases that were read are TGTGCCAGCAGCCAATACGGGGCAGGGACTACTAATGAAAAA.

On this clone: The CDR3 end lies 3 residues beyond the end of the read and is filled in from the germline J gene. The gene calls are TRBV7-7 and TRBJ2-2; 9 nucleotides line up with TRBD1. Trimming cost V 5 bases and J 4 bases; bases outside gene matches: 5. Germline V gene lookup returns CDR1 SSHAT and CDR2 FNYEAQ (reference sequence). The CDR3 covers 15 residues. CDR3 protein: CASSPGTGRTGELFF. The CDR3 DNA, read in part, is TGTGCCAGCAGCCCAGGGACAGGGCGCACCGGGGAG. The variable domain in full, completed from reference TRBV7-7 and TRBJ2-2, reads GAGVSQSPRYKVTKRGQDVTLRCDPISSHATLYWYQQALGQGPEFLTYFNYEAQPDKSGLPSDRFSAERPEGSISTLTIQRTEQRDSAMYRCASSPGTGRTGELFFGEGSRLTVL.

Concerning this clone itself: The read ends 3 residues early relative to the CDR3; the germline J gene fills the gap. The rearrangement uses TRBV7-6 and TRBJ1-6, with a tentative D call TRBD1 (5 bases). CDR3 length equals 16 residues. Germline assignment: CDR1 SGHVS and CDR2 FNYEAQ. Trimming pared 0 bases from V and 9 bases from J, leaving 15 bases between. Incomplete CDR3 DNA: TGTGCCAGCAGCTTAGCTGGCGGCAGGGAGTTTTCACCC. Translation: CASSLAGGREFSP. The whole CDR3 sequence reads CASSLAGGREFSPLHF.

Regarding this clone: With the read ending 3 residues before the CDR3 end, the germline J gene is used to fill in that end. The V call is TRBV20-1, the J call TRBJ1-6; 7 bases align to TRBD1. CDR3 length: 14 residues. The V segment lost 0 bases and the J segment 7 bases; nucleotides outside the gene matches: 3. The germline gives CDR1 DFQATT, CDR2 SNEGSKA (reference sequence). The DNA read from the CDR3 is TGCAGTGCTAGAGATCAGGGGGTAAATTCACCC. Its translation: CSARDQGVNSP. The full-length CDR3 reads as CSARDQGVNSPLHF.

Turning to this clone: Read sequence stops 3 residues before the CDR3 end, and the germline J gene provides the missing end. V is TRBV20-1 and J is TRBJ2-5, with D maybe TRBD2 (6 bases). The V end was cut by 1 base, the J end by 2 bases, with 14 bases between. CDR1 and CDR2 from the germline V gene are DFQATT and SNEGSKA (reference sequence). The CDR3 has 15 residues. The CDR3 is CSARVPNSGQETQYF. Partial CDR3 DNA: TGCAGTGCTAGAGTACCGAATAGCGGACAAGAGACC.

As concerns this clone: The read halts 3 residues ahead of the CDR3 end, with the missing end drawn from the germline J gene. The chain joins TRBV20-1 to TRBJ2-3; 12 bases fit TRBD2. V was pared by 1 base and J by 6 bases, with 5 bases of the junction left unmatched. This CDR3 has 15 amino acids. Germline-derived CDR1 and CDR2 are DFQATT and SNEGSKA (reference sequence). CDR3: CSARASGGDRDTQYF. CDR3 DNA, as far as it was read: TGCAGTGCTAGAGCTAGCGGGGGGGATCGCGATACG.

Comments on this clone: With the read ending 3 residues before the CDR3 end, the germline J gene is used to fill in that end. The rearrangement links TRBV23-1 to TRBJ2-3; TRBD2 matches at 10 bases. TRBV23-1 is an ORF, and what it does is uncertain. This CDR3 has 16 residues. Trimming cost V 2 bases and J 1 base; bases outside gene matches: 3. The CDR3 bases that were read are TGCGCCAGCAGTCAAAGTAGCGGGGGGCGCACAGATACG. Residues: CASSQSSGGRTDT. The CDR3 in full is CASSQSSGGRTDTQYF.

About this clone: The CDR3 end falls 3 residues outside the read, so it is completed with the germline J gene. The V call is TRBV19, the J call TRBJ1-1; TRBD1 matches 8 bases. The CDR3 length is 15 residues. CDR1 is LNHDA, CDR2 SQIVND, per germline (reference sequence). The trim removed 3 bases at V and 4 bases at J, leaving 7 bases unmatched. The covered CDR3 bases are TGTGCCAGTAGTATCCTGGACAGGGATACCACTGAA. It specifies CASSILDRDTTE. The whole CDR3 sequence is CASSILDRDTTEAFF.

On this clone itself: The read stops 3 residues short of the end of the CDR3; the missing end is completed from the germline J gene. The rearrangement uses TRBV2 and TRBJ1-5, with a possible D match to TRBD1 (5 bases). CDR1 and CDR2 from the germline V gene are SNHLY and FYNNEI. The V end was cut by 4 bases, the J end by 2 bases, with 15 bases between. The CDR3 totals 16 residues. The covered CDR3 bases are TGTGCCAGCAGTGTCAGGACATCCCAAGGCAATCAGCCC. The encoded protein is CASSVRTSQGNQP. The full CDR3 sequence reads CASSVRTSQGNQPQHF.

Comments on this clone: The read finishes 3 residues shy of the CDR3 end, and the germline J gene is used to complete it. The chain employs TRBV7-2 and TRBJ1-1; TRBD1 aligns across 7 bases. With 3 bases clipped from V and 1 base from J, the junction kept 2 bases outside the gene matches. The length of the CDR3 is 14 residues. Germline CDR1 is SGHTA and CDR2 is FQGNSA. This chain's CDR3 is CASSFGTENTEAFF. CDR3 DNA, as far as it was read: TGTGCCAGCAGCTTTGGGACAGAGAACACTGAA. Using reference TRBV7-2 and TRBJ1-1 for the parts outside the CDR3, the full variable domain is GAGVSQSPSNKVTEKGKDVELRCDPISGHTALYWYRQSLGQGLEFLIYFQGNSAPDKSGLPSDRFSAERTGGSVSTLTIQRTQQEDSAVYLCASSFGTENTEAFFGQGTRLTVV.

With regard to this clone: The observed sequence ends 3 residues before the CDR3 terminus, with the missing tail filled in from the germline J gene. The V and J genes are TRBV20-1 and TRBJ2-3; D gene ambiguous. This CDR3 is 15 amino acids long. The germline V gene has CDR1 DFQATT and CDR2 SNEGSKA (reference sequence). V was cut by 0 bases and J by 0 bases, with 10 bases left in between. CDR3 loop: CSARDLPSSTDTQYF. The sequenced CDR3 bases are TGCAGTGCTAGAGATCTTCCCAGTAGCACAGATACG.

A word on this clone: The DNA ends 3 residues before the CDR3 does, and the rest of the CDR3 is filled in from the germline J gene. The V and J genes are TRBV20-1 and TRBJ2-2, with D unclear. Germline-derived CDR1 and CDR2 are DFQATT and SNEGSKA (reference sequence). With 0 bases removed from V and 6 bases from J, the gap between germline ends came to 5 bases. The CDR3 extends over 12 amino acids. This CDR3 is CSARDSAGELFF. The CDR3 DNA, read in part, is TGCAGTGCTAGAGATTCCGCCGGGGAG.

Notes on this clone: The missing CDR3 end, 3 residues past where the read stops, is filled in from the germline J gene. This rearrangement joins TRBV19 to TRBJ2-4; no clear D. The CDR3 runs to 16 residues. Germline V gene sequence: CDR1 LNHDA, CDR2 SQIVND (reference sequence). CDR3 DNA (partial): TGTGCCAGTAGTATAGATTCAGCCACCGCGGTTGGGATT. This sequence encodes CASSIDSATAVGI. The CDR3 as a whole reads CASSIDSATAVGIQYF.